This T cell receptor beta chain was sequenced during a study of blood T cell repertoires in COVID-19. Using immunoSEQ multiplex PCR, the repertoire was profiled, and TCRdb retains in-frame clones only, with some absent. The repertoire holds about 210,000 clones, with roughly 94% as singletons. Losses at the gene ends were 4 bases for V and 6 bases for J; bases not matched to a gene: 7. Germline values: CDR1 MNHEY, CDR2 SVGAGI. The CDR3 is made up of 15 amino acids. What was sequenced was peripheral blood. V usage is TRBV6-5 and J usage is TRBJ2-7; 12 nucleotides match TRBD1. The TCR originated in a man aged 30 to 45 with acute or convalescent COVID-19. CDR3 residues: CASSFSGTGGLEQYF. The CDR3 region has the DNA TGTGCCAGCAGTTTTTCCGGGACAGGGGGCCTCGAGCAGTACTTC.